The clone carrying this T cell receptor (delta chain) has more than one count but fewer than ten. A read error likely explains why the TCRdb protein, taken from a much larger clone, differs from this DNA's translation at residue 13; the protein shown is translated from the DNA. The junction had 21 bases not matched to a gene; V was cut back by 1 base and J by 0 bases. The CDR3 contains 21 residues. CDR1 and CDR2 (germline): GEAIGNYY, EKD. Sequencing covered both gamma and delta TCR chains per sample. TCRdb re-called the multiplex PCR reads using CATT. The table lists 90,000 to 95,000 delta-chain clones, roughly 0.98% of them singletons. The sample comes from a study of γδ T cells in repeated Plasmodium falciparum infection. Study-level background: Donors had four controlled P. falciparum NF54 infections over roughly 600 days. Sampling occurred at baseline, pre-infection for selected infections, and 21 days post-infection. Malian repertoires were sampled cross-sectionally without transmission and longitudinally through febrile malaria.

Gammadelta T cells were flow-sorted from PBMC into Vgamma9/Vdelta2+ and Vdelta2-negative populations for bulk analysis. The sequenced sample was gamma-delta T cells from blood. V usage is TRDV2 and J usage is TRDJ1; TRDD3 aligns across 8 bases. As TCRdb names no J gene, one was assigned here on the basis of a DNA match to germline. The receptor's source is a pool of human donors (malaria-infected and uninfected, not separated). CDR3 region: CACDTLTTGGLPTDYTDKLIF. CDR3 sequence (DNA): TGTGCCTGTGACACTCTCACTACTGGGGGCCTACCCACTGACTACACCGATAAACTCATCTTT.